What follows are 5 T cell receptor beta chains derived from one specimen sequenced in a study of T cell changes during pregnancy in multiple sclerosis. TCRdb's table, derived via immunoSEQ multiplex PCR, lists solely in-frame clones and lacks some. The sample includes over 45,000 clones, 85% to 90% of them seen just once. The sequences come from peripheral blood, collected in the first trimester of pregnancy. The receptor source for this set is a female donor with multiple sclerosis, enrolled in a pregnancy study.

The CDR3 reads CASSLSVYVESNQPQHF. DNA of the CDR3: TGTGCCAGCAGCTTATCGGTCTACGTGGAGAGCAATCAGCCCCAGCATTTT. The chain combines TRBV7-8 with TRBJ1-5; D remains ambiguous. Trimming took 2 bases from V and 1 from J, leaving 15 bases between them. Germline loops: CDR1 SGHVS, CDR2 FQNEAQ. The CDR3 covers 17 residues.

In DNA form, the CDR3 reads TGTGCCAGCAGCTCCGGGACACCCTACAATGAGCAGTTCTTC. Residues: CASSSGTPYNEQFF. This chain uses TRBV7-8 with TRBJ2-1; possibly TRBD1 for D (6 bases). V dropped 4 bases and J dropped 2 bases, with 9 bases sitting between them. CDR3 length: 14 residues. Germline lookup yields CDR1 SGHVS and CDR2 FQNEAQ.

The chain couples TRBV7-3 to TRBJ1-2; tentatively, D is TRBD1 (6 bases). The CDR3 loop spans 13 amino acids. The ends were cut back, 3 bases at V and 14 bases at J, with 19 bases in the middle. Germline V gene data show CDR1 as SGHTA and CDR2 as FQGTGA. The CDR3 is CASSFESLGHMTF. CDR3 in DNA: TGTGCCAGCAGCTTTGAGAGTCTGGGACATATGACCTTC. The whole variable domain, remainder taken from reference TRBV7-3 and TRBJ1-2, is GAGVSQTPSNKVTEKGKYVELRCDPISGHTALYWYRQSLGQGPEFLIYFQGTGAADDSGLPNDRFFAVRPEGSVSTLKIQRTERGDSAVYLCASSFESLGHMTFGSGTRLTVV.

V usage is TRBV5-1 and J usage is TRBJ1-2, with 8 bases identical to TRBD1. The CDR3 runs 14 residues. Trimming at V came to 4 bases and at J to 1 base, leaving 3 bases not matched to a gene. CDR1 is SGHRS, CDR2 YFSETQ, per germline. In DNA form, the CDR3 reads TGCGCCAGCAGCGACGGACAGGGTAACTATGGCTACACCTTC. Translation: CASSDGQGNYGYTF.

The V gene is TRBV5-1, the J gene TRBJ2-3; weak D call: TRBD2 (6 bases). The V end lost 5 bases, the J end lost 3 bases, and 19 bases lay between the germline ends. This CDR3 contains 16 residues. Germline CDR1 is SGHRS and CDR2 is YFSETQ. The CDR3 protein is CASSPPSNSGTDTQYF. The DNA for the CDR3 is TGCGCCAGCAGTCCTCCAAGTAATAGCGGAACAGATACGCAGTATTTT. The full variable domain, with the rest looked up from reference TRBV5-1 and TRBJ2-3, is KAGVTQTPRYLIKTRGQQVTLSCSPISGHRSVSWYQQTPGQGLQFLFEYFSETQRNKGNFPGRFSGRQFSNSRSEMNVSTLELGDSALYLCASSPPSNSGTDTQYFGPGTRLTVL.